This T cell receptor (beta chain) was profiled in a study of control samples from healthy donors and cancer patients. Produced via immunoSEQ multiplex PCR; TCRdb's table is partial and in-frame only. The sample has roughly 180,000 clones, around 94% seen once; the top ten hold about 1.4%. Germline V lookup: CDR1 LGHNA, CDR2 YNFKEQ. V lost 1 base and J 2 bases, leaving 6 bases between the germline ends. There are 14 residues in the CDR3. The clonotype comes from a woman under 30 in good health. The sequenced sample was blood. V usage is TRBV4-2 and J usage is TRBJ1-5; D remains unclear. In nucleotides, the CDR3 is TGTGCCAGCAGCCAAGGGTTTGGCAATCAGCCCCAGCATTTT. This sequence encodes CASSQGFGNQPQHF.